Listed below are T cell receptor beta chains from one sample, sequenced in a study of blood T cells in healthy people across ages. TCRdb recomputed calls from the 5' RACE reads with MiXCR, one row per CDR3 protein. Of approximately 680,000 distinct CDR3 sequences listed, approximately 30% are singletons. The sample was blood. All receptors derive from an elderly woman in good health. The CDR3 runs from the conserved cysteine through the conserved F or W. Each record gives: D gene, V gene, clone size, J gene, CDR3 DNA, CDR3 protein. The D gene is left open where the match is weak. The listing skips clone size in some rows; elsewhere it reads once, few, many or a size class.

d_call: .; v_call: TRBV7-2; clone_size: many; j_call: TRBJ1-2; cdr3_nt: TGTGCCAGCAACGACGGGGGGGCAACGGGAGCTGGCTACACCTTC; cdr3_aa: CASNDGGATGAGYTF
d_call: .; v_call: TRBV5-1; clone_size: many; j_call: TRBJ1-4; cdr3_nt: TGCGCCAGCAGCCCGTCGGGGAGTGAAAAACTGTTTTTT; cdr3_aa: CASSPSGSEKLFF
d_call: .; v_call: TRBV20-1; clone_size: .; j_call: TRBJ1-6; cdr3_nt: TGCAGTGCTAGACAGGTCTATAATTCACCCCTCCACTTT; cdr3_aa: CSARQVYNSPLHF
d_call: TRBD1; v_call: TRBV7-9; clone_size: many; j_call: TRBJ1-4; cdr3_nt: TGTGCCAGCAGCTTAGCGCAGGGGGATAATGAAAAACTGTTTTTT; cdr3_aa: CASSLAQGDNEKLFF
d_call: .; v_call: TRBV9; clone_size: few; j_call: TRBJ1-5; cdr3_nt: TGTGCCAGCAGCGTAGATGGGCAGGGAGTTCAGCCCCAGCATTTT; cdr3_aa: CASSVDGQGVQPQHF
d_call: .; v_call: TRBV7-8; clone_size: .; j_call: TRBJ1-5; cdr3_nt: TGTGCCAGCAGCTTAAGTCTAGATCCCAATCAGCCCCAGCATTTT; cdr3_aa: CASSLSLDPNQPQHF
d_call: .; v_call: TRBV30; clone_size: .; j_call: TRBJ1-1; cdr3_nt: TGTGCCTGGAGTGGAACAGGGCTTCGGAACACTGAAGCTTTCTTT; cdr3_aa: CAWSGTGLRNTEAFF
d_call: TRBD2; v_call: TRBV16; clone_size: .; j_call: TRBJ2-5; cdr3_nt: TGCGCCAGCAGCTTTACTAGCGGGGCATACCAAGAGACCCAGTACTTC; cdr3_aa: CASSFTSGAYQETQYF
d_call: TRBD1; v_call: TRBV20-1; clone_size: many; j_call: TRBJ1-1; cdr3_nt: TGCAGTGCTAGAGGAGGGGGCTCTTCTAACACTGAAGCTTTCTTT; cdr3_aa: CSARGGGSSNTEAFF
d_call: .; v_call: TRBV10-3; clone_size: many; j_call: TRBJ1-4; cdr3_nt: TGTGCCATCAGTGATGAAGAGGGATGGAGTGAAAAACTGTTTTTT; cdr3_aa: CAISDEEGWSEKLFF
d_call: .; v_call: TRBV4-2; clone_size: many; j_call: TRBJ1-2; cdr3_nt: TGTGCCAGCAGCCAAGATGGGGGGCTAAACTATGGCTACACCTTC; cdr3_aa: CASSQDGGLNYGYTF
d_call: .; v_call: TRBV7-2; clone_size: .; j_call: TRBJ1-1; cdr3_nt: TGTGCCAGCAGCCCAGAGGGCACTCAGAGGGGGGAAGCTTTCTTT; cdr3_aa: CASSPEGTQRGEAFF
d_call: TRBD2; v_call: TRBV18; clone_size: few; j_call: TRBJ2-1; cdr3_nt: TGTGCCAGCTCACCACCATCACTAGCGGTTAGCTCCTACAATGAGCAGTTCTTC; cdr3_aa: CASSPPSLAVSSYNEQFF
d_call: TRBD2; v_call: TRBV7-9; clone_size: .; j_call: TRBJ2-1; cdr3_nt: TGTGCCAGCAGCTTAGCGGGTCTGGTAGCGGGGGTCTTC; cdr3_aa: CASSLAGLVAGVF
d_call: .; v_call: TRBV11-2; clone_size: .; j_call: TRBJ1-2; cdr3_nt: TGTGCCAGCAGCTTAGGGATCGTTCTGGGGCTGGATGGCTACACCTTC; cdr3_aa: CASSLGIVLGLDGYTF
d_call: .; v_call: TRBV6-2/TRBV6-3; clone_size: many; j_call: TRBJ2-5; cdr3_nt: TGTGCCAGCAGCCGCGGGGACCAAGAGACCCAGTACTTC; cdr3_aa: CASSRGDQETQYF
d_call: .; v_call: TRBV7-2; clone_size: once; j_call: TRBJ2-5; cdr3_nt: TGTGCCAGCAGCCCACGGACTACGCGGGTCCAAGAGACCCAGTACTTC; cdr3_aa: CASSPRTTRVQETQYF
d_call: .; v_call: TRBV3-1; clone_size: .; j_call: TRBJ2-5; cdr3_nt: TGTGCCAGTGGCCAGGGGAGCGGGGCTCAAGAGACCCAGTACTTC; cdr3_aa: CASGQGSGAQETQYF
d_call: .; v_call: TRBV7-3; clone_size: few; j_call: TRBJ1-2; cdr3_nt: TGTGCCAGCAGCTTAAATCCAGGGAGCTATGGCTACACCTTC; cdr3_aa: CASSLNPGSYGYTF
d_call: .; v_call: TRBV25-1; clone_size: .; j_call: TRBJ1-2; cdr3_nt: TGTGCCAGCAGTGATTTTCTTCCCAATGGCTACACCTTC; cdr3_aa: CASSDFLPNGYTF
d_call: .; v_call: TRBV7-2; clone_size: many; j_call: TRBJ2-7; cdr3_nt: TGTGCCAGCAGCTTCTCTGGGACAAAACCCTACGAGCAGTACTTC; cdr3_aa: CASSFSGTKPYEQYF
d_call: TRBD1; v_call: TRBV4-1; clone_size: .; j_call: TRBJ2-7; cdr3_nt: TGCGCCAGCAGCCAAGTATCAGGGGGCACCTACGAGCAGTACTTC; cdr3_aa: CASSQVSGGTYEQYF
d_call: TRBD1; v_call: TRBV12-3/TRBV12-4; clone_size: .; j_call: TRBJ1-6; cdr3_nt: TGTGCCAGCAGCCCCCGGACAGGGTCAGGCTCACCCCCCCACTTT; cdr3_aa: CASSPRTGSGSPPHF
d_call: .; v_call: TRBV7-3; clone_size: .; j_call: TRBJ2-3; cdr3_nt: TGTGCCAGCAGCTTAAACGGAGCCACAGATACGCAGTATTTT; cdr3_aa: CASSLNGATDTQYF
d_call: .; v_call: TRBV20-1; clone_size: .; j_call: TRBJ1-1; cdr3_nt: TGCAGTGCTAGGTACTTGGCAGGGGAGAACACTGAAGCTTTCTTT; cdr3_aa: CSARYLAGENTEAFF
d_call: .; v_call: TRBV20-1; clone_size: .; j_call: TRBJ1-2; cdr3_nt: TGCAGAGGGGGGCAGGGGCTTGAGTCTGGCTATGGCTACACCTTC; cdr3_aa: CRGGQGLESGYGYTF
d_call: TRBD2; v_call: TRBV20-1; clone_size: many; j_call: TRBJ2-1; cdr3_nt: TGCAGTGCTTTACTAGCGGGGGGTTCCAATGAGCAGTTCTTC; cdr3_aa: CSALLAGGSNEQFF
d_call: .; v_call: TRBV20-1; clone_size: few; j_call: TRBJ1-1; cdr3_nt: TGCAGTGCTAGAGGGGGGAGCACTGAAGCTTTCTTT; cdr3_aa: CSARGGSTEAFF
d_call: .; v_call: TRBV6-5; clone_size: many; j_call: TRBJ1-2; cdr3_nt: TGTGCCAGCAGCCGGTCCGGGACCGGCGGCTACACCTTC; cdr3_aa: CASSRSGTGGYTF
d_call: TRBD1; v_call: TRBV5-1; clone_size: many; j_call: TRBJ2-1; cdr3_nt: TGCGCCAGCAGCCCTTGGACAGGGGCGGTTGTGAATGAGCAGTTCTTC; cdr3_aa: CASSPWTGAVVNEQFF
d_call: .; v_call: TRBV5-6; clone_size: many; j_call: TRBJ2-1; cdr3_nt: TGTGCCAGCAGCTATGACAGGAAGAATGAGCAGTTCTTC; cdr3_aa: CASSYDRKNEQFF
d_call: TRBD1; v_call: TRBV6-1; clone_size: .; j_call: TRBJ2-7; cdr3_nt: TGTGCCAGCAGTGGGATGACAGGGTACGAGCAGTACTTC; cdr3_aa: CASSGMTGYEQYF
d_call: .; v_call: TRBV20-1; clone_size: few; j_call: TRBJ2-7; cdr3_nt: TGCAGTGCAGCGGCGACAGTCAGACTCTACGAGCAGTACTTC; cdr3_aa: CSAAATVRLYEQYF
d_call: .; v_call: TRBV5-6; clone_size: many; j_call: TRBJ1-5; cdr3_nt: TGTGCCAGCAGGGTGCACGGAGGTAGGCAGCCCCAGCATTTT; cdr3_aa: CASRVHGGRQPQHF
d_call: .; v_call: TRBV7-2; clone_size: .; j_call: TRBJ2-2; cdr3_nt: TGTGCCAGCAGCCGGGCCCTAGGATTTAGACCCGGGGAGCTGTTTTTT; cdr3_aa: CASSRALGFRPGELFF
d_call: .; v_call: TRBV6-2/TRBV6-3; clone_size: many; j_call: TRBJ1-2; cdr3_nt: TGTGCCAGCGGAGATCAGATGGGACTCGCTACTAACTATGGCTACACCTTC; cdr3_aa: CASGDQMGLATNYGYTF
d_call: .; v_call: TRBV20-1; clone_size: few; j_call: TRBJ1-5; cdr3_nt: TGCAGTGCTAGAGATAGTTCGGGCAGCGAAAGACAGCCCCAGCATTTT; cdr3_aa: CSARDSSGSERQPQHF
d_call: TRBD2; v_call: TRBV7-3; clone_size: many; j_call: TRBJ2-3; cdr3_nt: TGTGCCAGCAGCCGAGGGCGGGGGGACACAGATACGCAGTATTTT; cdr3_aa: CASSRGRGDTDTQYF
d_call: TRBD2; v_call: TRBV4-3; clone_size: .; j_call: TRBJ2-3; cdr3_nt: TGCGCCAGCCCGCGGGGGGGTAGAACAGATACGCAGTATTTT; cdr3_aa: CASPRGGRTDTQYF
d_call: .; v_call: TRBV12-3/TRBV12-4; clone_size: many; j_call: TRBJ1-2; cdr3_nt: TGTGCCAGCAGTTCGGTCATCTCTAACTATGGCTACACCTTC; cdr3_aa: CASSSVISNYGYTF
d_call: .; v_call: TRBV6-1; clone_size: many; j_call: TRBJ1-5; cdr3_nt: TGTGCCAGCAACCAAGAGGGCGGGGGTCAGCCCCAGCATTTT; cdr3_aa: CASNQEGGGQPQHF
d_call: TRBD1; v_call: TRBV7-9; clone_size: many; j_call: TRBJ1-2; cdr3_nt: TGTGCCAGCAGCTTTCCGGGACAGACTCTCTATGGCTACACCTTC; cdr3_aa: CASSFPGQTLYGYTF
d_call: TRBD1; v_call: TRBV20-1; clone_size: many; j_call: TRBJ1-5; cdr3_nt: TGCAGTGCTCGGGGAGGACAGGGGAGCAATCAGCCCCAGCATTTT; cdr3_aa: CSARGGQGSNQPQHF
d_call: .; v_call: TRBV6-5; clone_size: few; j_call: TRBJ1-1; cdr3_nt: TGTGCCAGCAGTTACTCGAGTCATGCGACTGAAGCTTTCTTT; cdr3_aa: CASSYSSHATEAFF
d_call: TRBD1; v_call: TRBV20-1; clone_size: many; j_call: TRBJ1-2; cdr3_nt: TGCAGTGCTAGCCTTACTCAGGGGGCGCGGAACTATGGCTACACCTTC; cdr3_aa: CSASLTQGARNYGYTF
d_call: TRBD2; v_call: TRBV4-2; clone_size: .; j_call: TRBJ2-2; cdr3_nt: TGTGCCAGCAGCCAAGAGGGGGAGCGGGGGGGAAAAACCGGGGAGCTGTTTTTT; cdr3_aa: CASSQEGERGGKTGELFF
d_call: .; v_call: TRBV24-1; clone_size: .; j_call: TRBJ2-5; cdr3_nt: TGCGCCACCAGTGAATTACAGGGCGGGGTAGAGACCCAGTACTTC; cdr3_aa: CATSELQGGVETQYF
d_call: .; v_call: TRBV4-2; clone_size: .; j_call: TRBJ2-7; cdr3_nt: TGTGCCAGCAGCCAAGAACCGACGGGGGGCTCGTACGAGCAGTACTTC; cdr3_aa: CASSQEPTGGSYEQYF
d_call: .; v_call: TRBV29-1; clone_size: .; j_call: TRBJ2-7; cdr3_nt: TGCAGCGTTTCAACAAAAGGCTCCTACAATGAGCAGTACTTC; cdr3_aa: CSVSTKGSYNEQYF
d_call: TRBD1; v_call: TRBV9; clone_size: many; j_call: TRBJ2-5; cdr3_nt: TGTGCCAGCAGCGCGTCCTTACAGGGGCGGGAGACCCAGTACTTC; cdr3_aa: CASSASLQGRETQYF
d_call: TRBD2; v_call: TRBV12-3/TRBV12-4; clone_size: .; j_call: TRBJ2-6; cdr3_nt: TGTGCCAGCAGTTTGGGAGGGAAAACCTCTAGCAACGGCGGGGCCAACGTCCTGACTTTC; cdr3_aa: CASSLGGKTSSNGGANVLTF
d_call: .; v_call: TRBV5-1; clone_size: many; j_call: TRBJ2-6; cdr3_nt: TGCGCCAGCAGCTTTGCGGGGGCCTCTGGGGCCAACGTCCTGACTTTC; cdr3_aa: CASSFAGASGANVLTF
d_call: .; v_call: TRBV5-5; clone_size: few; j_call: TRBJ1-1; cdr3_nt: TGTGCCAGCAGCCACCTCGGGGGGGGAACTGAAGCTTTCTTT; cdr3_aa: CASSHLGGGTEAFF
d_call: TRBD1; v_call: TRBV10-3; clone_size: many; j_call: TRBJ2-5; cdr3_nt: TGTGCCATCAGTGACCCCGTCCCGGGACAGCGGATTAAGGAGACCCAGTACTTC; cdr3_aa: CAISDPVPGQRIKETQYF